The clone carrying this T cell receptor (beta chain) occurred a few times. Its specificity is unknown. CD4+ cells of the naive, central memory, regulatory and stem cell-like memory types were sorted via CD45RO/CCR7/CD25/CD127/CD95/CD27. Purities in excess of 95% were seen in all sorted populations. The CDR3 runs to 14 residues. Per germline, CDR1 MNHNY and CDR2 SVGAGI (reference sequence). With 6 bases removed from V and 1 base from J, the gap between germline ends came to 12 bases. Reverse transcribing all isolated RNA meant expressed TCRB transcripts were sequenced. Produced via immunoSEQ multiplex PCR; TCRdb's table is partial and in-frame only. The sample has 160,000 or so clones, roughly 9% seen once; the top ten hold 0.7%. The data stem from a study of beta chain features in type 1 diabetes. General study points: Unsettled here was the matter of whether HLA type influences TCRB rearrangement. The similarity of naive, central memory and Treg TCRB repertoires appeared greater among patients than among healthy donors. All four CD4+ subsets from Type 1 diabetes patients carried moderately but significantly shorter TCRB CDR3s.

The TCR sequence derives from a young woman with type 1 diabetes. Sequencing was performed on central memory CD4+ T cells from blood. The gene calls are TRBV6-6 and TRBJ1-1, with a weak D call TRBD1 (5 bases). The CDR3: CASSNRRGNTEAFF. The CDR3 DNA is TGTGCCAGCAGCAACAGGAGGGGGAACACTGAAGCTTTCTTT.